Presented here are 21 T cell receptor beta chains from one specimen sequenced in a study of blood T cell repertoires in COVID-19. Here immunoSEQ multiplex PCR was the method, and the copy in TCRdb shows in-frame clones only, minus some. The table lists 90,000 or so clones, approximately 91% of them singletons. Sequencing was done on a sample of peripheral blood. The receptors stem from a human donor with active COVID-19. The donor label of this sample is uncertain.

V and J are TRBV28 and TRBJ2-2, with 8 positions matching TRBD1. J was trimmed by 1 base and V by 1 base; bases with no gene match: 5. The CDR3 contains 17 residues. Germline-derived CDR1 and CDR2 are MDHEN and SYDVKM. The CDR3 DNA reads as TGTGCCAGCAGTTTATACCCAGGGACAGGGAACACCGGGGAGCTGTTTTTT. Translated, it gives CASSLYPGTGNTGELFF.

V gene TRBV6-2 or TRBV6-3 combines with J gene TRBJ1-1; D perhaps matches TRBD1 (6 bases). The CDR3 spans 16 residues. Germline V gene lookup returns CDR1 MNHEY and CDR2 SVGEGT. The ends were cut back, 6 bases at V and 1 base at J, with 18 bases in the middle. DNA of the CDR3: TGTGCCAGCAGCTCCCCTTCGGGGGGCCGGAACACTGAAGCTTTCTTT. Protein: CASSSPSGGRNTEAFF.

The chain recombines TRBV5-1 with TRBJ2-1; the D is unclear. The length of the CDR3 is 11 residues. Germline V gene data show CDR1 as SGHRS and CDR2 as YFSETQ. V was cut by 4 bases and J by 6 bases, with 5 bases left in between. In DNA, the CDR3 is TGCGCCAGCAGCGAGTCCAATGAGCAGTTCTTC. Translating it yields CASSESNEQFF.

The genes are TRBV5-6 and TRBJ1-6; D remains unclear. Germline CDR1 SGHDT, CDR2 YYEEEE. This CDR3 has 12 amino acids. V was clipped by 4 bases and J by 7 bases, with 6 bases between them. The DNA of the CDR3 is TGTGCCAGCAGCCCCGTGAATTCACCCCTCCACTTT. The encoded protein is CASSPVNSPLHF.

Concerning this clone: The same CDR3 is also encoded by other DNA sequences in this sample. CDR3 DNA sequence: TGTGCCAGCAGCCTAGAGGGGGGGACTGAAGCTTTCTTT. This encodes CASSLEGGTEAFF. This rearrangement joins TRBV28 to TRBJ1-1; TRBD1 is a possible D gene (6 bases). This CDR3 is 13 amino acids long. Germline CDR1 is MDHEN and CDR2 is SYDVKM. Trimming cost V 6 bases and J 5 bases, with 13 bases left between them.

V is TRBV6-6 and J is TRBJ2-2; 9 nucleotides match TRBD1. The length of the CDR3 is 16 residues. Germline CDR1 is MNHNY and CDR2 is SVGAGI (reference sequence). V gave up 2 bases and J gave up 4 bases; unmatched junction bases: 5. The CDR3 DNA reads as TGTGCCAGCAGTTACCGGGACAGGGAGGGCACCGGGGAGCTGTTTTTT. Translation: CASSYRDREGTGELFF.

The V gene is TRBV27, the J gene TRBJ2-7, with D tentatively TRBD1 (6 bases). Per germline, CDR1 MNHEY and CDR2 SMNVEV (reference sequence). The CDR3 has 13 amino acids. V was clipped by 2 bases and J by 4 bases, with 9 bases between them. CDR3 bases: TGTGCCAGCAGTTTAAGGCAGGGGTACGAGCAGTACTTC. The encoded protein is CASSLRQGYEQYF.

The chain joins TRBV4-2 to TRBJ2-3; TRBD1 aligns across 7 bases. J was trimmed by 1 base and V by 2 bases; bases with no gene match: 6. The CDR3 length is 16 residues. Germline V gene lookup returns CDR1 LGHNA and CDR2 YNFKEQ. CDR3 nucleotides: TGTGCCAGCAGCCAATATTTAGGACAGGGCACAGATACGCAGTATTTT. Its translation: CASSQYLGQGTDTQYF.

The V call is TRBV5-1, the J call TRBJ2-2; 12 positions match TRBD2. V trimming: 4 bases; J trimming: 6 bases; junction bases outside the gene matches: 7. Germline CDR1 reads SGHRS; CDR2 reads YFSETQ. The CDR3 has 16 residues. For the CDR3, the DNA is TGCGCCAGCAGCACATCCGGGACTAGCGGGTCCGGGGAGCTGTTTTTT. It yields the protein CASSTSGTSGSGELFF.

The sample holds one count of this clone. The rearrangement links TRBV5-6 to TRBJ1-2; possible D gene TRBD1, 6 bases. The germline V gene encodes CDR1 SGHDT and CDR2 YYEEEE. The CDR3 is 15 amino acids. V lost 1 base and J 4 bases, leaving 14 bases between the germline ends. The CDR3 loop is CASSLSGEPLYGYTF. CDR3 DNA sequence: TGTGCCAGCAGCTTGTCAGGGGAGCCACTCTATGGCTACACCTTC.

The V and J genes are TRBV7-9 and TRBJ1-4, with D tentatively TRBD1 (6 bases). Trimming removed 5 bases at V and 8 bases at J, with 21 bases between. The CDR3 runs to 16 residues. The germline gives CDR1 SEHNR, CDR2 FQNEAQ (reference sequence). The CDR3 reads CASSQGALRGTEKLFF. CDR3 nucleotide sequence: TGTGCCAGCAGCCAAGGGGCACTCAGGGGAACGGAAAAACTGTTTTTT.

This chain joins TRBV5-1 and TRBJ2-5; perhaps TRBD1 as D (5 bases). The V end lost 0 bases, the J end lost 5 bases, and 8 bases lay between the germline ends. CDR1 and CDR2 (germline): SGHRS, YFSETQ. CDR3 size: 13 residues. CDR3 nucleotide sequence: TGCGCCAGCAGCTTGGGGGGCCGGGAGACCCAGTACTTC. It specifies CASSLGGRETQYF.

The chain links TRBV5-5 to TRBJ1-3; 7 bases agree with TRBD1. Germline assignment: CDR1 SGHKS and CDR2 YYEKEE (reference sequence). Germline trimming cut 0 bases from V and 0 bases from J; bases unmatched to any gene: 9. There are 18 residues in the CDR3. The CDR3 reads CASSLEKWAGGSGNTIYF. The CDR3 coding sequence is TGTGCCAGCAGCTTGGAAAAATGGGCAGGGGGCTCTGGAAACACCATATATTTT.

The chain carries TRBV2 and TRBJ2-3, with 13 bases aligning to TRBD2. This CDR3 is built from 15 residues. After removal of 6 bases from V and 4 bases from J, the junction contained 4 bases not matched to a gene. CDR1 is SNHLY and CDR2 is FYNNEI in the germline V gene. The CDR3 loop reads CASSGLAGASDTQYF. DNA of the CDR3: TGTGCCAGCAGCGGACTAGCGGGGGCCTCAGATACGCAGTATTTT.

The genes are TRBV27 and TRBJ1-1; D unresolved. V lost 10 bases and J lost 0, with 18 bases in between. Germline-derived CDR1 and CDR2 are MNHEY and SMNVEV (reference sequence). The CDR3 covers 15 residues. DNA for the CDR3: TGTGCCACCAAAACGGAGCCCGGGGTGAACACTGAAGCTTTCTTT. Translating it yields CATKTEPGVNTEAFF.

The CDR3 DNA is TGTGCCACCAGTGGCCCTAGCGGGGGAGAGACCCAGTACTTC. It codes for CATSGPSGGETQYF. The rearrangement links TRBV24-1 to TRBJ2-5, with 10 positions matching TRBD2. The CDR3 length is 14 residues. V shed 5 bases, J shed 4 bases, and the junction held 3 bases outside the gene matches. Germline CDR1 and CDR2: KGHDR and SFDVKD.

The chain recombines TRBV11-3 with TRBJ2-7; no reliable D call. The CDR3 contains 13 residues. V lost 5 bases, J lost 3 bases, and 11 bases lay in between. Per germline, CDR1 SGHNT and CDR2 YENEEA. This CDR3 reads CASSPTIGYEQYF. CDR3 sequence (DNA): TGTGCCAGCAGCCCCACTATTGGCTACGAGCAGTACTTC.

The genes are TRBV3-1 (or the pseudogene TRBV3-2) and TRBJ2-2; weak D call: TRBD2 (6 bases). V shed 4 bases and J shed 0 bases, with 9 bases lying between them. From germline, CDR1 is LGHDT and CDR2 YNNKEL (reference sequence). CDR3 length equals 15 residues. For the CDR3, the DNA is TGTGCCAGCAGCCGGGGGACTGCGAACACCGGGGAGCTGTTTTTT. Protein: CASSRGTANTGELFF.

This rearrangement joins TRBV7-2 to TRBJ1-4, with 10 bases identical to TRBD1. V lost 5 bases and J lost 2; bases outside the gene matches: 8. The germline V gene encodes CDR1 SGHTA and CDR2 FQGNSA. The CDR3 sequence is 17 residues long. The CDR3 DNA reads TGTGCCAGCAGCCCGAGACAGGGGGCTAGGACTAATGAAAAACTGTTTTTT. As protein: CASSPRQGARTNEKLFF.

The V gene is TRBV6-5, the J gene TRBJ2-5, with D unresolved. Germline CDR1 MNHEY, CDR2 SVGAGI. This CDR3 has 13 residues. V lost 0 bases and J 6 bases, leaving 8 bases between the germline ends. The CDR3 coding sequence is TGTGCCAGCAGTTACTCCTTCTGGCAGACCCAGTACTTC. It encodes CASSYSFWQTQYF.

The J gene is TRBJ1-1, the V gene TRBV24-1; tentatively, D is TRBD1 (5 bases). Germline loops: CDR1 KGHDR, CDR2 SFDVKD. This CDR3 comprises 13 residues. Trimming took 7 bases from V and 5 from J, leaving 13 bases between them. CDR3 bases: TGTGCCACCAGGCCCGGCCAGGGAACTGAAGCTTTCTTT. Translation gives CATRPGQGTEAFF.